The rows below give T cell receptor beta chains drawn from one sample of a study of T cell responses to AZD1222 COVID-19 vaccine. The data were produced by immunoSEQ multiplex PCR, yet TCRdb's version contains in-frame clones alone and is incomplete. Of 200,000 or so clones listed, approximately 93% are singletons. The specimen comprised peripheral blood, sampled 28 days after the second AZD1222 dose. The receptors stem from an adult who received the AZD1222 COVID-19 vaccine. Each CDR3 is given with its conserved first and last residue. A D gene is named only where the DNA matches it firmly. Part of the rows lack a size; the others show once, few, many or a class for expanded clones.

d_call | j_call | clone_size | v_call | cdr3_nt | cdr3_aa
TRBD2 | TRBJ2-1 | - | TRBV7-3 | TGTGCCAGCAGCCCAATTCCCCTCGGACTAGCGGGGGGTCTCTCCTACAATGAGCAGTTCTTC | CASSPIPLGLAGGLSYNEQFF
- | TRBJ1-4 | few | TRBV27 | TGTGCCAGCAGACCTCAGGGTTCTACTAATGAAAAACTGTTTTTT | CASRPQGSTNEKLFF
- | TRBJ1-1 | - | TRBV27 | TGTGCCAGCAGTCCACCAAACCCGAATCCGGGCAACACTGAAGCTTTCTTT | CASSPPNPNPGNTEAFF
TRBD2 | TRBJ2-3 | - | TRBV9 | TGTGCCAGCAGCGTAGGCGCTAGCGGGGTTAGGGGCACAGATACGCAGTATTTT | CASSVGASGVRGTDTQYF
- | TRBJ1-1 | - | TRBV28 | TGTGCCAGCAGTTTAGGGTCGGCGGGGAACACTGAAGCTTTCTTT | CASSLGSAGNTEAFF
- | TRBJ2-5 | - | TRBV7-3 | TGTGCCAGCAGCTTAGTTGTCATGGAGACCCAGTACTTC | CASSLVVMETQYF
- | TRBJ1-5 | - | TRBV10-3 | TGTGCCATCAGTGATGAACAGGACCATCAGCCCCAGCATTTT | CAISDEQDHQPQHF
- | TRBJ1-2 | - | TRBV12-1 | TGTGCCAGCAGCCCCCCACAGGGTTCGAGCTATGGCTACACCTTC | CASSPPQGSSYGYTF
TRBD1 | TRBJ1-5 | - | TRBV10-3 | TGTGCCGTCCGGGACAGGGACAATCAGCCCCAGCATTTT | CAVRDRDNQPQHF
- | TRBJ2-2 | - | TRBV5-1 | TGCGCCAGCAGCTTGGTAGTCAGGGATGACGGGGAGCTGTTTTTT | CASSLVVRDDGELFF
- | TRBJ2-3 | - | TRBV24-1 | TGTGCCACCAGTGATCCCTGGACAGATACGCAGTATTTT | CATSDPWTDTQYF